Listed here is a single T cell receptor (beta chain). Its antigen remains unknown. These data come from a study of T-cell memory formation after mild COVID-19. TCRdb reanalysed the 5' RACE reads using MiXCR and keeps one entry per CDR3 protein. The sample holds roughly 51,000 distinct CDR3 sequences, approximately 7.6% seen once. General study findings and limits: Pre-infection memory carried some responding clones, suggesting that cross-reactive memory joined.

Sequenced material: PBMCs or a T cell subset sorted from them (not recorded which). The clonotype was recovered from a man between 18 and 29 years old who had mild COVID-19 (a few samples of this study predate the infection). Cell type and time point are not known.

The DNA for the CDR3 is TGTGCCAGTAGTATATCAGGAAGACAGGGGACCAAAAACATTCAGTACTTC. It is translated as CASSISGRQGTKNIQYF. The chain is built from TRBV19 and TRBJ2-4; 8 bases are a match to TRBD1. The V gene end was trimmed by 2 bases and the J gene end by 2 bases; junction bases not matched to a gene: 8. From germline, CDR1 is LNHDA and CDR2 SQIVND (reference sequence). This CDR3 comprises 17 residues.